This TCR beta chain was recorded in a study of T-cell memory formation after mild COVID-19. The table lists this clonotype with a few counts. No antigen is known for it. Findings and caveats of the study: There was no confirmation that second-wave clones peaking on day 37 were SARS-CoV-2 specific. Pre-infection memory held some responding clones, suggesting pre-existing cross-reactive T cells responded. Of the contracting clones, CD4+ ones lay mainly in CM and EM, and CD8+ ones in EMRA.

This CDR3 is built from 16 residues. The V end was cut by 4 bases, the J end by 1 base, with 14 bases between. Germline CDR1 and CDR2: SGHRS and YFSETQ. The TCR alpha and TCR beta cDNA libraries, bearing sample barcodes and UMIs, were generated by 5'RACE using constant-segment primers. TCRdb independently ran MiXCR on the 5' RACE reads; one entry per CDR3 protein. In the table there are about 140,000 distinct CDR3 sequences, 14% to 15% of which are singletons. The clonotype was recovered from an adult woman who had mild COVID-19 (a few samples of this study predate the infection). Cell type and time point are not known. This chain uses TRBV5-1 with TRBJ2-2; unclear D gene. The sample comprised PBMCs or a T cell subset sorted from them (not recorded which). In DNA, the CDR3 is TGCGCCAGCAGCGGCCGGGTGGCCGAGAACACCGGGGAGCTGTTTTTT. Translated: CASSGRVAENTGELFF.